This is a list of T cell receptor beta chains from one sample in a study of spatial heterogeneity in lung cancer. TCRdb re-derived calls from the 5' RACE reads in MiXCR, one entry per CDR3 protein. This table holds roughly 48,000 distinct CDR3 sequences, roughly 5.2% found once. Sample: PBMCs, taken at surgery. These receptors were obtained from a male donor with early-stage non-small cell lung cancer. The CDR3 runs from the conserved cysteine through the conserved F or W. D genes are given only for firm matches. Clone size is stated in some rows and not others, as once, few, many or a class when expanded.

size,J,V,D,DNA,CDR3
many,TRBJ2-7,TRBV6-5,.,TGTGCCAGCAGAGAGCTATACGAGCAGTACTTC,CASRELYEQYF
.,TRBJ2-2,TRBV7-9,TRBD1,TGTGCCAGCAGCTTTGGGGACAGGGGCACCGGGGAGCTGTTTTTT,CASSFGDRGTGELFF
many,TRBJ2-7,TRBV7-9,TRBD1,TGTGCCAGCAGCTCGACAGGGCAGTCCTACGAGCAGTACTTC,CASSSTGQSYEQYF
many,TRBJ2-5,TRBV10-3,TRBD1,TGTGCCATCAGAGGACAGGGAGTAGAGACCCAGTACTTC,CAIRGQGVETQYF
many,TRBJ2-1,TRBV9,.,TGTGCCAGCAGCGTAAACGGAGGGGGATACAATGAGCAGTTCTTC,CASSVNGGGYNEQFF
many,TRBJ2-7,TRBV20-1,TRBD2,TGCAGTGCTAGAGAGACTAGCGGGTCCTACGAGCAGTACTTC,CSARETSGSYEQYF
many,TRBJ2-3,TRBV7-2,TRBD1,TGTGCCAGCAGCTTCGGGACAGCTAGCACAGATACGCAGTATTTT,CASSFGTASTDTQYF
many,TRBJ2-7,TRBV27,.,TGTGCCAGCAGTTTACCGGGAATTCCCTCCTACGAGCAGTACTTC,CASSLPGIPSYEQYF
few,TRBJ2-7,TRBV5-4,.,TGTGCCAGCAGCTCCGGGCCACTCGAGCAGTACTTC,CASSSGPLEQYF
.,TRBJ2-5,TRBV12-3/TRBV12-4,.,TGTGCCAGCAGTTCGACAGTTTACCAAGAGACCCAGTACTTC,CASSSTVYQETQYF
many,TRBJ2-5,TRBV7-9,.,TGTGCCAGCAGCTTAGGAATAGCGGACCAGGGGGAGACCCAGTACTTC,CASSLGIADQGETQYF
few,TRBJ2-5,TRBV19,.,TGTGCCAGTAGTATCAGGGATTACCAAGAGACCCAGTACTTC,CASSIRDYQETQYF
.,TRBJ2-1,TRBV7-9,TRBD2,TGTGCCAGCAGCCCCCCGACTAGCGGGTGGAATTACCAAAATGAGCAGTTCTTC,CASSPPTSGWNYQNEQFF
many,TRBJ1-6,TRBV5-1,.,TGCGCCAGCAGAGTCGACAGCTCCTATAATTCACCCCTCCACTTT,CASRVDSSYNSPLHF
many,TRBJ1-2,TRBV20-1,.,TGCAGTGCTACGGAAAGGGCGGGTTCCTATGGCTACACCTTC,CSATERAGSYGYTF
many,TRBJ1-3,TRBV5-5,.,TGTGCCAGCAGCTTGGACAGTTTCACGGGGAACACCATATATTTT,CASSLDSFTGNTIYF
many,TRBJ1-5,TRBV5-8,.,TGTGCCAGCAGCTTGGGCGTAGATTTCAACAATCAGCCCCAGCATTTT,CASSLGVDFNNQPQHF
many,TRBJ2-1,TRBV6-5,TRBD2,TGTGCCAGCAGACTAGCGAGAGCATACAATGAGCAGTTCTTC,CASRLARAYNEQFF
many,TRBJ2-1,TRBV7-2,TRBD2,TGTGCCAGCAGCTTCCTTAGCGGGAGATATGAGCAGTTCTTC,CASSFLSGRYEQFF
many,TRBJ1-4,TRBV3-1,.,TGTGCCAGCAGCCCCGCCGGGGGGGGCGGTGAAAAACTGTTTTTT,CASSPAGGGGEKLFF
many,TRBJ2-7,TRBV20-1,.,TGCAGTGCTAGAGATAACGGGGGAGTCTACGAGCAGTACTTC,CSARDNGGVYEQYF
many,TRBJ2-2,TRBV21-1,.,TGTGCCAGCAGCACCCATCTTAGCGGGAATAACACCGGGGAGCTGTTTTTT,CASSTHLSGNNTGELFF
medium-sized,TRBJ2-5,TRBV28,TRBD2,TGTGCCAGCAGTTTAGGGAGCGGGGTAAACCAAGAGACCCAGTACTTC,CASSLGSGVNQETQYF
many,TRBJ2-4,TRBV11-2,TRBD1,TGTGCCAGCAGTCACTTTCAGGGGGACATTCAGTACTTC,CASSHFQGDIQYF
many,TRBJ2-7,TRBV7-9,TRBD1,TGTGCCAGCAGCGACAGACAGGGGGCGGTGGGGCAGTACTTC,CASSDRQGAVGQYF
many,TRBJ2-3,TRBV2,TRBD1,TGTGCCAGCAGTTCGGGACAGGGGAGCACAGATACGCAGTATTTT,CASSSGQGSTDTQYF
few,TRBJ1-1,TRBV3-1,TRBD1,TGTGCCAGCATCCCGACAGGGGGCTCGGAAGCTTTCTTT,CASIPTGGSEAFF
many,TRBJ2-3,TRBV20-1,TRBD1,TGCAGTGCTAGCCCCCGACAGGGGCGCACAGATACGCAGTATTTT,CSASPRQGRTDTQYF
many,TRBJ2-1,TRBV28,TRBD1,TGTGCCAGCGGGAGGGGACAGGGGAACAATGAGCAGTTCTTC,CASGRGQGNNEQFF
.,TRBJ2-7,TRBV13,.,TGTGCCAGCAGCCGACCCGGGGGTAGCTCCTACGAGCAGTACTTC,CASSRPGGSSYEQYF
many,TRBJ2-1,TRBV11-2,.,TGTGCCAGCAGTCCTCCCCTTAGCGGCACGGGCCGCAATGAGCAGTTCTTC,CASSPPLSGTGRNEQFF
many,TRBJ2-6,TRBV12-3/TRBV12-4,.,TGTGCCAGCAGTCCAGGGTACTCTGGGGCCAACGTCCTGACTTTC,CASSPGYSGANVLTF
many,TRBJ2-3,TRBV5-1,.,TGCGTCAGCAGCCCCCTCCCGACTAGCACAGATACGCAGTATTTT,CVSSPLPTSTDTQYF
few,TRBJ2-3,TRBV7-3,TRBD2,TGTGCCAGCAGCTCAGCGGGAAACACAGATACGCAGTATTTT,CASSSAGNTDTQYF
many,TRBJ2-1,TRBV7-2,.,TGTGCCAGCAGCTCTCGGACAGTTAGGGGCGAGCAGTTCTTC,CASSSRTVRGEQFF
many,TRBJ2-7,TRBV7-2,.,TGTGCCAGCAGCTTAATGTCATCGGACCTATACGAGCAGTACTTC,CASSLMSSDLYEQYF
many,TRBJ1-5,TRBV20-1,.,TGCAGTGCTAGAGATGGGAGGGCAGGGTATCAGCCCCAGCATTTT,CSARDGRAGYQPQHF
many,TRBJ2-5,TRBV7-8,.,TGTGCCAGCAGCTTTAATGAAGAGACCCAGTACTTC,CASSFNEETQYF
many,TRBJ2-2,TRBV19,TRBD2,TGTGCCACCCGACTAGCGGGAAATTCCGGGGAGCTGTTTTTT,CATRLAGNSGELFF
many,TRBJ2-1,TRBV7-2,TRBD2,TGTGCCAGCAGCTTAGTGGTAGCGGGAGACAATGAGCAGTTCTTC,CASSLVVAGDNEQFF
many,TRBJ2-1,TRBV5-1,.,TGCGCCAGCAGGCCCTTTGCGGGTCTTTGGGATGAGCAGTTCTTC,CASRPFAGLWDEQFF
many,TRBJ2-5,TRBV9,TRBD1,TGTGCCAGCAGCCCTACAGGGGGCGGCGAGACCCAGTACTTC,CASSPTGGGETQYF
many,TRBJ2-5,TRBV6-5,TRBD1,TGTGCCAGCAGTTACTGGGACAGCCAAGAGACCCAGTACTTC,CASSYWDSQETQYF
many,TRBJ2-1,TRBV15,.,TGTGCCACCAGCAACGGGATTTTGATCAGGAATGAGCAGTTCTTC,CATSNGILIRNEQFF
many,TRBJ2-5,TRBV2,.,TGTGCCAGCAGTGAACAGGGAGTAGGAGAGACCCAGTACTTC,CASSEQGVGETQYF
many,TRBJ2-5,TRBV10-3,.,TGTGCCATCAGTGAGTCTAGGTCCCAAGCGGAGACCCAGTACTTC,CAISESRSQAETQYF
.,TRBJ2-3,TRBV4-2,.,TGTGCCAGCAGGGAGGGCGGCACAGATACGCAGTATTTT,CASREGGTDTQYF
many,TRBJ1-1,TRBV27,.,TGTGCCAGCAGTTTATCGGGGCAGCTTAACACTGAAGCTTTCTTT,CASSLSGQLNTEAFF